This TCR beta chain was retrieved from a study of OX40 agonist ivuxolimab in advanced cancers. For the study at large: Dosing consisted of intravenous ivuxolimab at 0.01 to 10 mg/kg every 2 weeks. Dose-escalation patients suffered from hepatocellular carcinoma, melanoma, renal cell or head and neck cancer.

A history of autoimmune disease or systemic immunosuppression excluded patients. TCRdb keeps only in-frame clones here, not all; method: immunoSEQ multiplex PCR. The table includes over 50,000 clones, 80% to 95% detected once. This clonotype originated in an adult with an advanced solid tumor such as melanoma, head and neck, liver or kidney cancer. This specimen was CD4+ or CD8+ T cells sorted from blood, taken in a trial of the OX40 agonist ivuxolimab.

The CDR3 DNA reads TGTGCCAGCAGCCAACAGGGGGTATCCTACGAGCAGTACTTC. Its protein product is CASSQQGVSYEQYF. This chain connects TRBV4-2 to TRBJ2-7, with TRBD1 matching 7 bases. CDR3 length equals 14 residues. The trim removed 2 bases at V and 1 base at J, leaving 2 bases unmatched. The V gene's germline CDR1 is LGHNA and CDR2 YNFKEQ.